This T cell receptor (beta chain) was observed in a study of beta chain features in type 1 diabetes. TCRB transcripts that were expressed got sequenced, as all of the isolated RNA had been reverse transcribed. Measured with immunoSEQ multiplex PCR; TCRdb has only the in-frame clones, and not every one. The sample lists about 640,000 clones, roughly 12% occurring once. Points from the study as a whole: In every one of the four CD4+ subsets, TCRB CDR3s were moderately but significantly shorter in Type 1 diabetes patients.

This clone was observed a handful of times. Its cognate antigen is unknown. Germline loops: CDR1 SGDLS, CDR2 YYNGEE. This CDR3 region has 14 residues. V shed 5 bases and J shed 5 bases, with 16 bases lying between them. Specimen: naive CD4+ T cells from blood. The genes are TRBV9 and TRBJ1-2, with D perhaps TRBD1 (5 bases). The TCR originated in a man aged 25 to 45 with type 1 diabetes. CDR3 nucleotides: TGTGCCAGCAGTCTCGACGGGGGTTCTTATGGCTACACCTTC. It is translated as CASSLDGGSYGYTF.